This T cell receptor (beta chain) was recovered during a study of cytomegalovirus exposure and HLA in healthy donors. The V gene's germline CDR1 is SGDLS and CDR2 YYNGEE. There are 13 residues in the CDR3. Deletions cut 4 bases from V and 4 bases from J, with 11 bases between. The PCR used 60 Vbeta and 13 Jbeta primers. The repertoire was sequenced with immunoSEQ multiplex PCR; TCRdb's copy has only in-frame clones and lacks some. The table shows roughly 130,000 clones, with around 57% occurring only once. Comments on this clone: The target antigen is unknown.

Findings and limits, study-wide: Reported results showed that the classifier diagnosed cytomegalovirus status with high specificity and sensitivity.

This chain links TRBV9 with TRBJ1-1, with D perhaps matching TRBD1 (5 bases). This sequence originates from a male donor in good health and CMV-seronegative. Sequencing input: PBMCs. The DNA of the CDR3 is TGTGCCAGCAGCCCCCCCGGGGGCACTGAAGCTTTCTTT. Its translation: CASSPPGGTEAFF.